This T cell receptor beta chain was captured by sequencing in a study of T cells expressing NK-cell markers. Looking at the study overall: The study drew TCR beta repertoires from sorted CD3+CD56+NKG2C+, CD3+CD56+NKG2C- and CD3+CD56-NKG2C+ T cells. In the group of eight sequenced donors, seven were HCMV-seropositive and one was seronegative. Notes on the study in general: For a few donors, these clonotypes were likewise the leading ones in the CD3+CD56-NKG2C+ fraction.

As regards this clonotype: Antigen unknown.

Per germline, CDR1 LGHDT and CDR2 YNNKEL (reference sequence). The CDR3 contains 13 residues. Synthesis of TCR beta cDNA relied on 5'RACE template switching carrying UMIs. Reprocessing the 5' RACE reads, TCRdb reports a single entry for every CDR3 protein and omits DNA. The sample data list about 460,000 distinct CDR3 sequences. The V and J genes are TRBV3-1 and TRBJ2-5. The material sequenced was blood T cells: a sorted CD56 or NKG2C T cell subset, CD4+ or CD8+ T cells, or bulk PBMC T cells (not recorded which). The origin of this receptor is a woman aged 45 to 65 in good health. CDR3 loop: CASSRRAGETQYF.